The rows below give T cell receptor beta chains drawn from one sample of a study of blood T cell repertoires in COVID-19. The data were produced by immunoSEQ multiplex PCR, yet TCRdb's version contains in-frame clones alone and is incomplete. The sample carries under 250,000 clones, around 83% recorded once. Sequencing was carried out using peripheral blood. Receptors originate from a woman between 18 and 30 years old with acute or convalescent COVID-19. Both conserved end residues are part of each CDR3. The D gene is left open where the match is weak. A clone size is listed for some rows: how often the clone was seen (once, few, many), or a class if it is expanded.

J: TRBJ2-5; V: TRBV4-3; size: -; D: -; DNA: TGCGCCAGCAGCCAAGACCCAGCGTACCAAGAGACCCAGTACTTC; CDR3: CASSQDPAYQETQYF
J: TRBJ2-1; V: TRBV7-2; size: -; D: TRBD2; DNA: TGTGCCAGCAGCTTAGCGGGACTAGCGGGAAAGCAGTTCTTC; CDR3: CASSLAGLAGKQFF
J: TRBJ2-7; V: TRBV19; size: once; D: -; DNA: TGTGCCAGTAGCAGAGGGATGGGCTCCTACGAGCAGTACTTC; CDR3: CASSRGMGSYEQYF
J: TRBJ1-1; V: TRBV19; size: -; D: TRBD1; DNA: TGTGCCAGTAGACTTACAGGGGGCGCGTTGGAGACTGAAGCTTTCTTT; CDR3: CASRLTGGALETEAFF
J: TRBJ2-3; V: TRBV4-3; size: -; D: TRBD2; DNA: TGCGCCAGCAGCCAAGATCGCGCTAGCGGGAGCAAAGATACGCAGTATTTT; CDR3: CASSQDRASGSKDTQYF
J: TRBJ2-3; V: TRBV2; size: -; D: TRBD1; DNA: TGTGCCAGCACCCTCCAGGGGGCGAGGACAGATACGCAGTATTTT; CDR3: CASTLQGARTDTQYF
J: TRBJ1-2; V: TRBV6-6; size: -; D: TRBD1; DNA: TGTGCCAGCAGTTACTACGGACAGGACTATGGCTACACCTTC; CDR3: CASSYYGQDYGYTF
J: TRBJ2-7; V: TRBV6-6; size: -; D: -; DNA: TGTGCCAGCAGTCCGCTGGCTGGATTTAGGGGCCTCAGCTCCTACGAGCAGTACTTC; CDR3: CASSPLAGFRGLSSYEQYF
J: TRBJ1-2; V: TRBV7-9; size: many; D: -; DNA: TGTGCCAGCAGCTTGTGGGCACGCGGCTACACCTTC; CDR3: CASSLWARGYTF
J: TRBJ2-2; V: TRBV5-5; size: few; D: -; DNA: TGTGCCAGCAGGGTCCGTCAGCGGACGAACACCGGGGAGCTGTTTTTT; CDR3: CASRVRQRTNTGELFF
J: TRBJ1-1; V: TRBV10-3; size: few; D: -; DNA: TGTGCCATCAGGGATGGAGCCACTGAAGCTTTCTTT; CDR3: CAIRDGATEAFF
J: TRBJ1-6; V: TRBV25-1; size: -; D: -; DNA: TGTGCCAGCAGACTAGGTCGGCTTAATTCACCCCTCCACTTT; CDR3: CASRLGRLNSPLHF
J: TRBJ2-3; V: TRBV28; size: -; D: -; DNA: TGTGCCAGCAGTACCCCCTTTTTGGCCCCGAGCACAGATACGCAGTATTTT; CDR3: CASSTPFLAPSTDTQYF
J: TRBJ2-6; V: TRBV19; size: once; D: -; DNA: TGTGCCAGTAGGAGGGATTTCGCTGGGGCCAACGTCCTGACTTTC; CDR3: CASRRDFAGANVLTF
J: TRBJ2-3; V: TRBV19; size: -; D: TRBD2; DNA: TGTGCCAGTAGTATACTGAGCGGGGAGAGGCGTACGCAGTATTTT; CDR3: CASSILSGERRTQYF
J: TRBJ1-1; V: TRBV12-3/TRBV12-4; size: -; D: -; DNA: TGTGCCAGCAGTTTGAGACAGAACACTGAAGCTTTCTTT; CDR3: CASSLRQNTEAFF
J: TRBJ2-5; V: TRBV28; size: -; D: TRBD2; DNA: TGTGCCAGCAGTTTAGAGTGGGGGGGAACTAGCAGCCCCCAAGAGACCCAGTACTTC; CDR3: CASSLEWGGTSSPQETQYF